Shown below are 28 T cell receptor beta chains from a single sample sequenced in a study of long-term antiretroviral therapy in people with HIV. The run of the v3.0 immunoSEQ assay was at survey level. Clones were sequenced by immunoSEQ multiplex PCR, and TCRdb holds only the in-frame ones, with some missing. The repertoire holds under 50,000 clones, with about 86% as singletons. This material consisted of unsorted PBMCs, taken 1.2 years after starting antiretroviral therapy. All receptors derive from a woman in her forties or fifties with HIV.

The J gene is TRBJ1-6, the V gene TRBV9; a possible D gene is TRBD1 (6 bases). The germline V and J ends were trimmed by 0 bases and 15 bases, with 16 bases remaining between them. The CDR3 is 14 residues long. Germline assignment: CDR1 SGDLS and CDR2 YYNGEE. The CDR3 sequence is CASSVDGGGPDLHF. DNA for the CDR3: TGTGCCAGCAGCGTAGACGGGGGCGGGCCTGACCTCCACTTT.

This clone was recorded only once. This sequence joins TRBV29-1 and TRBJ2-4; tentative D call: TRBD1 (6 bases). The V end was cut by 4 bases, the J end by 3 bases, with 10 bases between. CDR1 and CDR2 (germline): SQVTM, ANQGSEA. This CDR3 is 13 amino acids long. CDR3 in DNA: TGCAGCGTTGCGCAGGGGTACAAAAACATTCAGTACTTC. As protein: CSVAQGYKNIQYF.

The J gene is TRBJ1-1, the V gene TRBV7-3, with no clear D. V was pared by 0 bases and J by 5 bases, with 16 bases between. The germline V gene has CDR1 SGHTA and CDR2 FQGTGA. The CDR3 is 16 residues long. The chain's CDR3 is CASSLTWEPTGTEAFF. The CDR3 region has the DNA TGTGCCAGCAGCTTAACGTGGGAGCCGACGGGGACTGAAGCTTTCTTT.

The rearrangement links TRBV30 to TRBJ1-3; D is unresolved. V lost 5 bases, J lost 4 bases, and 6 bases lay in between. The CDR3 runs to 11 residues. Germline CDR1 is GTSNPN and CDR2 is SVGIG (reference sequence). CDR3 sequence reads: CAWAPGNTIYF. The DNA of the CDR3 is TGTGCCTGGGCCCCAGGAAACACCATATATTTT. The full variable domain, completed using reference TRBV30 and TRBJ1-3, is SQTIHQWPATLVQPVGSPLSLECTVEGTSNPNLYWYRQAAGRGLQLLFYSVGIGQISSEVPQNLSASRPQDRQFILSSKKLLLSDSGFYLCAWAPGNTIYFGEGSWLTVV.

The chain couples TRBV7-9 to TRBJ1-1, with D unresolved. The germline V and J ends were trimmed by 0 bases and 11 bases, with 16 bases remaining between them. The CDR3 sequence is 14 residues long. Germline CDR1 and CDR2: SEHNR and FQNEAQ (reference sequence). CDR3 loop: CASSLALAGSRAFF. The CDR3 DNA is TGTGCCAGCAGCTTAGCGTTAGCGGGGAGCCGGGCTTTCTTT.

This chain uses TRBV5-6 with TRBJ2-7; tentatively, D is TRBD1 (6 bases). V lost 4 bases to trimming and J lost 1 base, with 15 bases between them. The length of the CDR3 is 15 residues. Germline V gene lookup returns CDR1 SGHDT and CDR2 YYEEEE. In nucleotides, the CDR3 is TGTGCCAGCAGCCTGGGGGCCAGGGAATCCTACGAGCAGTACTTC. Its protein is CASSLGARESYEQYF.

The J gene is TRBJ1-2, the V gene TRBV19; unclear D gene. The germline V gene has CDR1 LNHDA and CDR2 SQIVND (reference sequence). There are 11 residues in the CDR3. The germline V and J ends were trimmed by 6 bases and 3 bases, with 5 bases remaining between them. The CDR3 DNA reads as TGTGCCAGTAGGAGGGACTATGGCTACACCTTC. This codes for CASRRDYGYTF.

V and J are TRBV4-1 and TRBJ1-2; 8 bases map to TRBD1. Trimming cost V 0 bases and J 8 bases; bases outside gene matches: 8. This CDR3 has 15 residues. Germline-derived CDR1 and CDR2 are MGHRA and YSYEKL. The CDR3 region is CASSQDGQGADGYTF. The CDR3 DNA reads TGCGCCAGCAGCCAAGATGGGCAGGGGGCCGACGGCTACACCTTC.

The V gene is TRBV5-1, the J gene TRBJ1-2, with 9 bases aligning to TRBD1. Trimming removed 0 bases from V and 8 bases from J; junction bases left unmatched: 14. The germline V gene has CDR1 SGHRS and CDR2 YFSETQ. The CDR3 has 17 amino acids. The DNA for the CDR3 is TGCGCCAGCAGCTTGGGGGACAGGGCCCCATCAGCAGGAGGCTACACCTTC. The encoded protein is CASSLGDRAPSAGGYTF.

By share, this clone ranks as medium-sized. The chain uses TRBV2 and TRBJ2-3, with TRBD2 as a possible D gene (5 bases). This CDR3 has 13 amino acids. V was trimmed by 8 bases and J by 0 bases, leaving 9 bases between them. The germline gives CDR1 SNHLY, CDR2 FYNNEI. The CDR3 reads CASQWTSTDTQYF. The DNA for the CDR3 is TGTGCCAGCCAGTGGACTAGCACAGATACGCAGTATTTT.

The chain couples TRBV11-3 to TRBJ2-3; D remains unclear. This CDR3 is 13 amino acids long. The V end lost 2 bases, the J end lost 6 bases, and 9 bases lay between the germline ends. Germline V lookup: CDR1 SGHNT, CDR2 YENEEA. This CDR3 is CASSLLAKDTQYF. The CDR3 region has the DNA TGTGCCAGCAGCTTACTGGCCAAGGATACGCAGTATTTT.

In its sample, this clone was seen once. V gene TRBV5-6 combines with J gene TRBJ2-3; weak D call: TRBD1 (6 bases). Germline V gene lookup returns CDR1 SGHDT and CDR2 YYEEEE. The CDR3 covers 16 residues. Trimming shortened V by 3 bases and J by 1 base, and 15 bases separated the two germline ends. The CDR3 nucleotides are TGTGCCAGCAGCTCCCCAAGGACAGACGGCACAGATACGCAGTATTTT. It yields the protein CASSSPRTDGTDTQYF.

The chain combines TRBV13 with TRBJ1-2, with 11 bases that match TRBD1. Germline assignment: CDR1 PRHDT and CDR2 FYEKMQ (reference sequence). This CDR3 has 15 amino acids. J gave up 5 bases and V 0 bases, and 2 bases lay outside the gene matches. DNA of the CDR3: TGTGCCAGCAGCTTAGGGGGACAGGGGGGTTATGGCTACACCTTC. It encodes CASSLGGQGGYGYTF.

The chain combines TRBV5-1 with TRBJ1-3, with 11 bases aligning to TRBD1. Germline V gene sequence: CDR1 SGHRS, CDR2 YFSETQ. There are 16 residues in the CDR3. After removal of 4 bases from V and 1 base from J, the junction contained 4 bases not matched to a gene. CDR3 loop: CASSRGQGASGNTIYF. CDR3 nucleotide sequence: TGCGCCAGCAGCAGAGGACAGGGGGCTTCTGGAAACACCATATATTTT.

V usage is TRBV7-8 and J usage is TRBJ1-4; D is unresolved. Trimming shortened V by 2 bases and J by 4 bases, and 11 bases separated the two germline ends. The CDR3 has 15 residues. CDR1 SGHVS and CDR2 FQNEAQ come from the germline V gene. The CDR3 sequence is CASSLSGEGNEKLFF. The CDR3 nucleotides are TGTGCCAGCAGCTTAAGTGGGGAGGGTAATGAAAAACTGTTTTTT.

This clone was seen only a few times. The chain joins TRBV5-1 to TRBJ1-3; no reliable D call. The length of the CDR3 is 16 residues. V lost 4 bases, J lost 0 bases, and 14 bases lay in between. Germline-derived CDR1 and CDR2 are SGHRS and YFSETQ. The chain's CDR3 is CASSHDTARSGNTIYF. CDR3 nucleotides: TGCGCCAGCAGCCACGATACAGCGCGCTCTGGAAACACCATATATTTT. The full variable domain, its missing parts supplied by reference TRBV5-1 and TRBJ1-3, is KAGVTQTPRYLIKTRGQQVTLSCSPISGHRSVSWYQQTPGQGLQFLFEYFSETQRNKGNFPGRFSGRQFSNSRSEMNVSTLELGDSALYLCASSHDTARSGNTIYFGEGSWLTVV.

Concerning this clone itself: Germline and junction disagree at one end, which may indicate a read error. The chain has TRBV2 and TRBJ1-1; no clear D. The CDR3 runs 15 residues. CDR1 and CDR2 (germline): SNHLY, FYNNEI. The CDR3 region has the DNA TGTGCCAGCCGAGGGTGGCAGGAAATGAACGCTGAAGCTTTCTTT. Protein: CASRGWQEMNAEAFF.

The chain employs TRBV28 and TRBJ1-6; 11 bases are shared with TRBD1. Losses at the gene ends were 3 bases for V and 7 bases for J; bases not matched to a gene: 11. This CDR3 region has 18 residues. Looked up from germline, CDR1 is MDHEN and CDR2 is SYDVKM. The CDR3 spells CASSFRRTGGGRNSPLHF. The DNA for the CDR3 is TGTGCCAGCAGTTTCCGAAGGACAGGGGGCGGTCGAAATTCACCCCTCCACTTT.

V is TRBV6-4 and J is TRBJ2-3; TRBD1 aligns across 7 bases. The junction had 13 bases not matched to a gene; V was cut back by 0 bases and J by 10 bases. Looked up from germline, CDR1 is MRHNA and CDR2 is SNTAGT. There are 16 residues in the CDR3. The DNA of the CDR3 is TGTGCCAGCAGTGACTCGCCCGGACAGGAAACCCAAGCGCAGTATTTT. Residues: CASSDSPGQETQAQYF.

This clone has a single count. The chain employs TRBV30 and TRBJ2-7; a possible D gene is TRBD1 (6 bases). There are 15 residues in the CDR3. Germline CDR1 is GTSNPN and CDR2 is SVGIG (reference sequence). Trimming took 2 bases from V and 1 from J, leaving 15 bases between them. As DNA, the CDR3 is TGTGCCTGGAGTAACAGGGATTGGTTATCCTACGAGCAGTACTTC. Translation gives CAWSNRDWLSYEQYF.

The V and J genes are TRBV4-3 and TRBJ2-7; D perhaps matches TRBD1 (5 bases). V dropped 2 bases and J dropped 2 bases, with 7 bases sitting between them. In germline, CDR1 is LGHNA, CDR2 YSLEER. There are 13 residues in the CDR3. CDR3 residues: CASSQRQTYEQYF. The CDR3 region has the DNA TGCGCCAGCAGCCAAAGACAGACCTACGAGCAGTACTTC.

V gene TRBV18 combines with J gene TRBJ1-6, with D possibly TRBD1 on 6 matching bases. The germline CDR1 and CDR2 sequences are KGHSH and LQKENI. This CDR3 contains 16 residues. The V gene lost 3 bases and the J gene lost 5 bases, with 14 bases spanning the gap. The DNA for the CDR3 is TGTGCCAGCTCACCTCAGGGGAGCACCGATAATTCACCCCTCCACTTT. Translating it yields CASSPQGSTDNSPLHF.

J is TRBJ1-1 and V is TRBV6-5, with TRBD1 matching 10 bases. V lost 6 bases to trimming and J lost 3 bases; unmatched junction nucleotides: 7. Per the germline V gene, CDR1 is MNHEY and CDR2 is SVGAGI. There are 15 residues in the CDR3. DNA for the CDR3: TGTGCCAGCAGAATAACGGGACAGGGGTACACTGAAGCTTTCTTT. It translates to CASRITGQGYTEAFF.

The chain combines TRBV5-1 with TRBJ1-2, with 8 positions matching TRBD1. The length of the CDR3 is 14 residues. From germline, CDR1 is SGHRS and CDR2 YFSETQ. Germline trimming cut 4 bases from V and 3 bases from J; bases unmatched to any gene: 5. The CDR3 sequence: CASSKQGGYYGYTF. For the CDR3, the DNA is TGCGCCAGCAGCAAACAGGGGGGGTACTATGGCTACACCTTC.

The V and J genes are TRBV5-6 and TRBJ2-7; 8 bases map to TRBD1. CDR3 length equals 15 residues. The J segment lost 2 bases and the V segment lost 4 bases, leaving 8 bases of the junction unmatched. Germline V gene sequence: CDR1 SGHDT, CDR2 YYEEEE. This CDR3 is CASSLGQGNPYEQYF. The CDR3 nucleotides are TGTGCCAGCAGCCTCGGACAGGGAAATCCCTACGAGCAGTACTTC.

This clone was detected once. V gene TRBV6-4 combines with J gene TRBJ1-1; possible D gene TRBD1, 6 bases. Germline V gives CDR1 MRHNA, CDR2 SNTAGT. The ends were cut back, 3 bases at V and 7 bases at J, with 6 bases in the middle. CDR3 size: 11 residues. The CDR3 nucleotides read TGTGCCAGCAGTGAAGGGGGTGAAGCTTTCTTT. Its translation is CASSEGGEAFF.

This clone was detected once. This sequence joins TRBV5-4 and TRBJ2-5, with D perhaps matching TRBD2 (6 bases). The CDR3 extends over 14 amino acids. V was shortened by 1 base and J by 2 bases, with 9 bases between the two germline ends. Germline V gene sequence: CDR1 SGHNT, CDR2 YYREEE (reference sequence). In DNA form, the CDR3 reads TGTGCCAGCAGCTTGCTTGGGGGGCAAGAGACCCAGTACTTC. Translated: CASSLLGGQETQYF.

J is TRBJ2-5 and V is TRBV2, with 12 bases lining up with TRBD2. The CDR3 is made up of 15 amino acids. V lost 5 bases to trimming and J lost 5 bases; unmatched junction nucleotides: 6. Looked up from germline, CDR1 is SNHLY and CDR2 is FYNNEI. This CDR3 reads CASSRLAGAIETQYF. DNA for the CDR3: TGTGCCAGCAGTAGACTAGCGGGGGCTATCGAGACCCAGTACTTC.